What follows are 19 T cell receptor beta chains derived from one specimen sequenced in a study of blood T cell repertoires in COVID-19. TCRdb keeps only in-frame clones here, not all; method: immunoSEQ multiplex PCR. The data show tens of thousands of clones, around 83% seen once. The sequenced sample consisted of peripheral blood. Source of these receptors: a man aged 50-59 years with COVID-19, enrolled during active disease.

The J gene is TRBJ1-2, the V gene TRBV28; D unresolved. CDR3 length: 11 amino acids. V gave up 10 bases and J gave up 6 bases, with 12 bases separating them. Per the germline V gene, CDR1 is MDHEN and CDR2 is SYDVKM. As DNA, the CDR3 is TGTGCCACGTCGGGAAGACATGGCTACACCTTC. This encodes CATSGRHGYTF.

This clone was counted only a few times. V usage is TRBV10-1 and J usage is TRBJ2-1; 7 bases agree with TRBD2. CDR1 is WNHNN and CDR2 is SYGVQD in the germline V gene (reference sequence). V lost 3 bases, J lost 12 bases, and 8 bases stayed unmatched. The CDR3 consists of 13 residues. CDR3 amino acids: CASSEEPGGRQFF. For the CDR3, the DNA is TGCGCCAGCAGTGAAGAACCGGGGGGAAGGCAGTTCTTC.

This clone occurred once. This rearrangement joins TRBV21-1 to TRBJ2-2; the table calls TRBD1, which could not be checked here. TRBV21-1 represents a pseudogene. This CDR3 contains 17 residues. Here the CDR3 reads CASSKSPPGTGNGELFF. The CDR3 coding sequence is TGTGCCAGCAGCAAATCACCCCCCGGGACAGGGAACGGGGAGCTGTTTTTT.

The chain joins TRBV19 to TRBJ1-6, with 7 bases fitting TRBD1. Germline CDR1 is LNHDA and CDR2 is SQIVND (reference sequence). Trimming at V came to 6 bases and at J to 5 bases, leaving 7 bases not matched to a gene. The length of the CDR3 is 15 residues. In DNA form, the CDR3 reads TGTGCCAGTAGCCCCGAGGGGGCGAATAATTCACCCCTCCACTTT. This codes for CASSPEGANNSPLHF.

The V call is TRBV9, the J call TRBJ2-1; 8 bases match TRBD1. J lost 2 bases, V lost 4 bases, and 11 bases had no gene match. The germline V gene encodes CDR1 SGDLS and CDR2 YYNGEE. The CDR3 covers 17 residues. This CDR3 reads CASSPRPDRATYNEQFF. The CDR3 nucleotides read TGTGCCAGCAGCCCCCGGCCGGACAGGGCCACCTACAATGAGCAGTTCTTC.

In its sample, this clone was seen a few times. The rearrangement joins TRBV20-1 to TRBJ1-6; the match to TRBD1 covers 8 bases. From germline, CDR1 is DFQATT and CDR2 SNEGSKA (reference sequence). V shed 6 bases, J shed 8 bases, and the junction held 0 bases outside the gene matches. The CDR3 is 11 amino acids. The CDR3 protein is CSADRDSPLHF. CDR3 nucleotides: TGCAGTGCGGACAGGGATTCACCCCTCCACTTT.

The CDR3 spells CATSTPGQGGEKLFF. The CDR3 DNA reads TGTGCCACCAGCACACCGGGACAGGGGGGTGAAAAACTGTTTTTT. The chain has TRBV15 and TRBJ1-4, with TRBD1 matching over 11 bases. The V gene end was trimmed by 4 bases and the J gene end by 7 bases; junction bases not matched to a gene: 5. Germline V gives CDR1 LNHNV, CDR2 YYDKDF (reference sequence). This CDR3 region has 15 residues.

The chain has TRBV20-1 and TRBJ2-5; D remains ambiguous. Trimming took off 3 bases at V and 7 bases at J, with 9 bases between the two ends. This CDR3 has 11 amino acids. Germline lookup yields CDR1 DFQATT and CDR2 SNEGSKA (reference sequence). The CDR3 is CSASLVWTQYF. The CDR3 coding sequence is TGCAGTGCTAGCCTAGTGTGGACCCAGTACTTC.

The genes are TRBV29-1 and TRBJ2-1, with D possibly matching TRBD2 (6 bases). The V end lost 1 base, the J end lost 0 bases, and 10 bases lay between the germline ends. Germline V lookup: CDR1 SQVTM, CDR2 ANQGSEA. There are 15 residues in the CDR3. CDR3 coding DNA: TGCAGCGTTGAAGGGGGGGTCGGCTCCTACAATGAGCAGTTCTTC. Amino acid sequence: CSVEGGVGSYNEQFF.

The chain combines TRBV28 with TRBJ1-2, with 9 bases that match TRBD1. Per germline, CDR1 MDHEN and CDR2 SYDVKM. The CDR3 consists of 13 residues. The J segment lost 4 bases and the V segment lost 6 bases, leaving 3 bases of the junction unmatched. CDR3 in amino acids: CASRGQGVYGYTF. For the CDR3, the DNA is TGTGCCAGCAGGGGACAGGGTGTCTATGGCTACACCTTC.

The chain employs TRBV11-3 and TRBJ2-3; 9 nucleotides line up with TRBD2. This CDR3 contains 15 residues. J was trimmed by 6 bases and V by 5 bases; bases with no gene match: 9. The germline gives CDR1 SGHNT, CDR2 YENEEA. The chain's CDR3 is CASSLAGTTGDTQYF. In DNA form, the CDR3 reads TGTGCCAGCAGCCTAGCGGGAACCACGGGGGATACGCAGTATTTT.

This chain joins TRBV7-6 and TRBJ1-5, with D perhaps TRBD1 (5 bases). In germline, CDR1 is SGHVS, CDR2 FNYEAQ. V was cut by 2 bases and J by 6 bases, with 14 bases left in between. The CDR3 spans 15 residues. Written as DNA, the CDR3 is TGTGCCAGCAGCTTATCAGGGAACCCGACTCAGCCCCAGCATTTT. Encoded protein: CASSLSGNPTQPQHF.

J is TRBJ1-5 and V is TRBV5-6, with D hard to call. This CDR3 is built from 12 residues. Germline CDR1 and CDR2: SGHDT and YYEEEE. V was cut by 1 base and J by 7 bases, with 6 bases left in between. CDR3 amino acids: CASSLRRQPQHF. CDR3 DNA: TGTGCCAGCAGCTTGAGGAGGCAGCCCCAGCATTTT.

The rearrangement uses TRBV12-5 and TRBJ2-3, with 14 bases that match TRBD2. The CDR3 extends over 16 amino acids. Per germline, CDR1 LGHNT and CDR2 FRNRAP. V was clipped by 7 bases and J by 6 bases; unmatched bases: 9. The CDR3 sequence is CASAPGLAGARDTQYF. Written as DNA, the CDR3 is TGTGCTAGTGCCCCGGGACTAGCGGGAGCTAGGGATACGCAGTATTTT.

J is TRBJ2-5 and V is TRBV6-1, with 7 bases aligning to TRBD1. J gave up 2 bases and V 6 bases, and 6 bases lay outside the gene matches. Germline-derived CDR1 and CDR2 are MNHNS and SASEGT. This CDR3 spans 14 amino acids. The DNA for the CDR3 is TGTGCCAGCAGGAGACCGGGACAGCAAGAGACCCAGTACTTC. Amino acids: CASRRPGQQETQYF.

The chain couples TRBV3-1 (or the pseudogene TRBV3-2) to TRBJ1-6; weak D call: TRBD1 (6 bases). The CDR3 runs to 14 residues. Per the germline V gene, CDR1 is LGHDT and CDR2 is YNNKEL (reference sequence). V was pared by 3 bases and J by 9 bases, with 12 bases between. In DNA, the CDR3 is TGTGCCAGCAGCCATGAGACAGGTAGTTCACCCCTCCACTTT. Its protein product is CASSHETGSSPLHF.

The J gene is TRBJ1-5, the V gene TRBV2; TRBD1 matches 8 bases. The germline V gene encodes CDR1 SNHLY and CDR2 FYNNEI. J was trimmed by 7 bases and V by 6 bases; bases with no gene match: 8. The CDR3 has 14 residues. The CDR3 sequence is CASSGTGQSQPQHF. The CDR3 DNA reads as TGTGCCAGCAGCGGGACAGGACAGTCACAGCCCCAGCATTTT.

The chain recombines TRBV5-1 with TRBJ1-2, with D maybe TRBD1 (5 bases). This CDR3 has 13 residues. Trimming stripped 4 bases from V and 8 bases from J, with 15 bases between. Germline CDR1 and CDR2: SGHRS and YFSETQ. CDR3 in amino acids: CASSARDSRGYTF. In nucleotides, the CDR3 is TGCGCCAGCAGCGCTCGGGACTCGCGGGGCTACACCTTC.

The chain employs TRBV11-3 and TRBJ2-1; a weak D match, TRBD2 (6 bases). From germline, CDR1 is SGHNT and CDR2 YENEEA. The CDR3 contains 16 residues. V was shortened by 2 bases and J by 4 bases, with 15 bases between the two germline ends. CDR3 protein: CASSLFSGAPYNEQFF. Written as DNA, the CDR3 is TGTGCCAGCAGCTTATTTTCGGGAGCGCCTTACAATGAGCAGTTCTTC.